This T cell receptor beta chain derives from a study of T cells in women clearing cervical HPV infection. Germline V gives CDR1 SGHDT, CDR2 YYEEEE. V lost 2 bases to trimming and J lost 7 bases; unmatched junction nucleotides: 3. CDR3 size: 13 residues. Libraries were prepared by immunoSEQ multiplex PCR; TCRdb keeps only in-frame clonotypes and omits some of them. This sample's table has 20,000 to 30,000 clones. Of note for this clone: Sequencing ends 3 residues short of the CDR3 end; the germline J gene provides the rest.

The sequence was collected from a woman between 18 and 69 years old with a cervical HPV16 infection that either progressed to CIN3+ or cleared (not recorded which). V is TRBV5-6 and J is TRBJ2-1; TRBD2 agrees at 7 bases. The sequencing sample was made of blood buffy coat. The CDR3 reads CASSFLGGNEQFF. The CDR3 DNA, read in part, is TGTGCCAGCAGCTTCTTGGGGGGGAATGAG. Filled out from reference TRBV5-6 and TRBJ2-1, the complete variable domain reads DAGVTQSPTHLIKTRGQQVTLRCSPKSGHDTVSWYQQALGQGPQFIFQYYEEEERQRGNFPDRFSGHQFPNYSSELNVNALLLGDSALYLCASSFLGGNEQFFGPGTRLTVL.